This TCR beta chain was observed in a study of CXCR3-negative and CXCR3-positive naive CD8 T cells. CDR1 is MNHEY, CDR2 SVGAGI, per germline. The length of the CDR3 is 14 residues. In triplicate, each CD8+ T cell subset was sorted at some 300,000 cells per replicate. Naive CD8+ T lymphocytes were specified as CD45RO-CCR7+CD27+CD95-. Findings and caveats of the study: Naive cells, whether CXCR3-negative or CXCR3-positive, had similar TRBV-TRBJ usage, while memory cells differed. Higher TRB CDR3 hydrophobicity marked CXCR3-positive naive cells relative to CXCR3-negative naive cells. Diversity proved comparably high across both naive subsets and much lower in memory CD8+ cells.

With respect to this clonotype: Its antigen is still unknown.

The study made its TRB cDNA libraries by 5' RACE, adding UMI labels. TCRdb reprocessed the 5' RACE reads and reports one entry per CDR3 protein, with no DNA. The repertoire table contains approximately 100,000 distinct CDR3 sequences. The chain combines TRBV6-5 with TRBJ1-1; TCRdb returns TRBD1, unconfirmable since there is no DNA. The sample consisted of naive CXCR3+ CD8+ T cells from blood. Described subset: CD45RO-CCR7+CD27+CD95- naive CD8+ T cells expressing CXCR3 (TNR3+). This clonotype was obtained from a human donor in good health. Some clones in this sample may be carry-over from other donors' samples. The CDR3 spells CASSYSWGDTEAFF.